The clone carrying this TCR beta chain was detected only a few times. The target antigen is unknown. V lost 4 bases, J lost 1 base, and 13 bases lay in between. This CDR3 spans 15 amino acids. CDR1 and CDR2 from the germline V gene are SEHNR and FQNEAQ (reference sequence). From the 5' RACE reads, TCRdb called clonotypes with MiXCR, one entry per CDR3 protein. Of about 700,000 distinct CDR3 sequences in the sample, less than 10% were seen once. This specimen comes from a study of identical twins. Regarding the study as a whole: Cord blood's abundant beta clonotypes had fewer insertions, unlike memory repertoires.

A further study also used this sample, focusing on yellow fever vaccine responses in identical twins.

The chain joins TRBV7-9 to TRBJ1-1; tentatively, D is TRBD1 (6 bases). The receptor's source is a woman under 30 in good health. Material: PBMCs. For the CDR3, the DNA is TGTGCCAGCAGCTCTCCAACAGGGAAGAACACTGAAGCTTTCTTT. Translating it yields CASSSPTGKNTEAFF.